The entry that follows covers one T cell receptor beta chain sequence. The antigen remains undetermined. V lost 7 bases to trimming and J lost 1 base, with 10 bases between them. CDR1 is LNHDA and CDR2 is SQIVND in the germline V gene (reference sequence). CDR3 length equals 13 residues. TCRdb keeps only in-frame clones here, not all; method: immunoSEQ multiplex PCR. This table has 150,000 to 200,000 clones, around 92% appearing once. This entry is derived from a study of T cell responses to AZD1222 COVID-19 vaccine. Turning to the study itself: Doses given second, at about 4 or about 12 weeks, were pooled.

Overall study results and limits: Repertoires were collected only later (after the peak T cell response had occurred).

The TCR sequence derives from an adult in good health. The chain links TRBV19 to TRBJ1-1, with D possibly TRBD1 on 5 matching bases. The sequenced sample was peripheral blood, obtained on day 0 of AZD1222 vaccination. DNA for the CDR3: TGTGCCAGTAAAAAGACAGAGAACACTGAAGCTTTCTTT. Its protein product is CASKKTENTEAFF. Drawing the rest from reference TRBV19 and TRBJ1-1, the complete variable domain is DGGITQSPKYLFRKEGQNVTLSCEQNLNHDAMYWYRQDPGQGLRLIYYSQIVNDFQKGDIAEGYSVSREKKESFPLTVTSAQKNPTAFYLCASKKTENTEAFFGQGTRLTVV.